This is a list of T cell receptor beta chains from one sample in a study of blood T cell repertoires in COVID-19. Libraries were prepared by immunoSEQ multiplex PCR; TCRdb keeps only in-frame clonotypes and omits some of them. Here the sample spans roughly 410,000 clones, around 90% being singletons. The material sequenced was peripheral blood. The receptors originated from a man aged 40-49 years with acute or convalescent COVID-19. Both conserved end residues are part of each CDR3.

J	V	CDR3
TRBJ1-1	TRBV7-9	CASSFGVGEAFF
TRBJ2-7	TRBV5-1	CASKARLADYEQYF
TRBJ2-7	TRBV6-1	CASSEPYRVNEQYF
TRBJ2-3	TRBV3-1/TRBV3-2	CASSPPSTDTQYF
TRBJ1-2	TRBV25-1	CASSDPQGLGYTF
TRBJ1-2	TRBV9	CASSVGGIYGYTF
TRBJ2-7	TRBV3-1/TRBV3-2	CASSQVDGGEQYF
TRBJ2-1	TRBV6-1	CASSEESGGWDEQFF
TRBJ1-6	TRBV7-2	CASWRDRGFSPLHF
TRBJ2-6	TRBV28	CASSEGQAGANVLTF
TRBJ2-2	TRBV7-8	CASSLRDRDTGELFF
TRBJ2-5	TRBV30	CAWSSGGEEETQYF
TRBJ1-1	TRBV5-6	CASSWGTGFHTEAFF
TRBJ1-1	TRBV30	CAWSVAVTGGTEAFF
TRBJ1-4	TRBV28	CASSLPGTGLSEKLFF
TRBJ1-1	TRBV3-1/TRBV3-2	CASSQTGTGGTEAFF
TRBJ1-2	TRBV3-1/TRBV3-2	CASSQAQAGNYGYTF
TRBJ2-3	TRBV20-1	CSALADTQYF
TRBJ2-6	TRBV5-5	CASSPRGGAYTGANVLTF
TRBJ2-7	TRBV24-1	CATSDLRTASSYEQYF
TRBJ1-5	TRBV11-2	CASGTSDHIAGQPQHF
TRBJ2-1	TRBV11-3	CASSLVGGYNEQFF
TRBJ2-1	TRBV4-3	CASSQGGAANEQFF
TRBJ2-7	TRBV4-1	CASSPDRGYEQYF
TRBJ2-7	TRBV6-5	CASRVVSRGEQYF
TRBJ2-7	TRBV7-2	CASSNDRRSSYEQYF
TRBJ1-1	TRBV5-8	CASSFLGVTEAFF
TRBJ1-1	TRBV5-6	CASSNYGGILTEAFF
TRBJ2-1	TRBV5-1	CASSLEGAEQFF
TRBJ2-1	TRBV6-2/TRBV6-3	CASSSLRGAPLDEQFF
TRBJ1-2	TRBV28	CASSRTTYEGAKGYTF
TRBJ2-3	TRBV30	CAWRRELVPTDTQYF
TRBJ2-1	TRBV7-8	CATGGVLSDHEQFF
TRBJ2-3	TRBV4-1	CASSPTLRGGDTQYF
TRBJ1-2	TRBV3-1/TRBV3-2	CASSQDQGFGYTF
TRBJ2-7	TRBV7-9	CASSLAQGASYEQYF
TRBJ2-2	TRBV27	CASSFEPGEISRELFF
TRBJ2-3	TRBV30	CAWSVTGPFPDTQYF
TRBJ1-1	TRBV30	CAWKTGSNTEAFF
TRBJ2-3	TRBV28	CASSSSGGRAQDTQYF